The 32 T cell receptor beta chains given below trace back to one sample, sequenced in a study of T cell responses to AZD1222 COVID-19 vaccine. Data came from immunoSEQ multiplex PCR; TCRdb stores just in-frame clones and leaves some out. The profile shows approximately 80,000 clones, approximately 80% of them singletons. Specimen: peripheral blood, collected on day 0 of AZD1222 vaccination. Receptor source: an adult in good health.

The rearrangement links TRBV12-3 or TRBV12-4 to TRBJ2-7; D is uncertain. V lost 1 base to trimming and J lost 2 bases, with 6 bases between them. The CDR3 is 13 amino acids. Here the CDR3 DNA reads TGTGCCAGCAGTTTAGAACGGACCTACGAGCAGTACTTC. Its protein is CASSLERTYEQYF.

This chain connects TRBV24-1 to TRBJ2-1; possibly TRBD1 or TRBD2 for D (5 bases each). The CDR3 loop spans 13 amino acids. Germline CDR1 and CDR2: KGHDR and SFDVKD. V dropped 2 bases and J dropped 10 bases, with 11 bases sitting between them. CDR3 sequence: CATSDWGSGEQFF. In DNA form, the CDR3 reads TGTGCCACCAGTGATTGGGGGTCGGGAGAGCAGTTCTTC.

The gene calls are TRBV15 and TRBJ2-7, with D possibly matching TRBD2 (5 bases). V lost 0 bases, J lost 1 base, and 13 bases lay in between. This CDR3 has 16 amino acids. From germline, CDR1 is LNHNV and CDR2 YYDKDF (reference sequence). CDR3 sequence (DNA): TGTGCCACCAGCAGAGATCGGTTGACGGGGTCCTACGAGCAGTACTTC. This encodes CATSRDRLTGSYEQYF.

This clone was picked up a small number of times. This sequence joins TRBV29-1 and TRBJ1-1; tentatively, D is TRBD1 (5 bases). The ends were cut back, 2 bases at V and 4 bases at J, with 14 bases in the middle. CDR3 length equals 14 residues. The germline V gene encodes CDR1 SQVTM and CDR2 ANQGSEA. CDR3 sequence reads: CSVELGSGRTEAFF. The CDR3 DNA is TGCAGCGTTGAATTGGGTTCAGGGCGCACTGAAGCTTTCTTT.

This clone is a singleton in its sample. This sequence joins TRBV30 and TRBJ1-2; 7 bases map to TRBD1. Germline assignment: CDR1 GTSNPN and CDR2 SVGIG (reference sequence). The CDR3 sequence is 13 residues long. V was pared by 5 bases and J by 9 bases, with 12 bases of the junction left unmatched. Here the CDR3 DNA reads TGTGCCTGGGGATCCCGCAGGGGGGATCGCTACACCTTC. It specifies CAWGSRRGDRYTF.

This clone occurred a few times. This sequence joins TRBV7-2 and TRBJ2-1; no reliable D call. This CDR3 spans 12 amino acids. V gave up 8 bases and J gave up 6 bases, with 11 bases separating them. The V gene's germline CDR1 is SGHTA and CDR2 FQGNSA. The CDR3 DNA is TGTGCCAGCGGTCCCGCTGTCAATGAGCAGTTCTTC. Protein: CASGPAVNEQFF.

The chain has TRBV27 and TRBJ1-5, with 8 positions matching TRBD1. This CDR3 is built from 15 residues. Per germline, CDR1 MNHEY and CDR2 SMNVEV (reference sequence). With V trimmed by 8 bases and J by 0 bases, 6 bases remained unmatched. CDR3 region: CASGNGQGSNQPQHF. CDR3 coding DNA: TGTGCCAGCGGAAACGGACAGGGTAGCAATCAGCCCCAGCATTTT.

The V and J genes are TRBV7-9 and TRBJ1-2; 9 bases map to TRBD1. The junction had 10 bases not matched to a gene; V was cut back by 2 bases and J by 6 bases. This CDR3 is 16 amino acids long. The germline V gene has CDR1 SEHNR and CDR2 FQNEAQ (reference sequence). CDR3 protein: CASSLRGTGPLHGYTF. Written as DNA, the CDR3 is TGTGCCAGCAGCTTAAGGGGGACAGGGCCCCTCCATGGCTACACCTTC.

The chain joins TRBV2 to TRBJ1-1; tentatively, D is TRBD1 (6 bases). Germline V gives CDR1 SNHLY, CDR2 FYNNEI. Trimming took 7 bases from V and 2 from J, leaving 14 bases between them. The CDR3 runs 14 residues. The CDR3 nucleotides are TGTGCCAGCACCCGAGAGGGGGGAAACACTGAAGCTTTCTTT. Translated: CASTREGGNTEAFF.

CDR3 coding DNA: TGTGCCAGCTCACCCGATTATAATTCACCCCTCCACTTT. It is translated as CASSPDYNSPLHF. The V call is TRBV18, the J call TRBJ1-6; D gene ambiguous. Germline lookup yields CDR1 KGHSH and CDR2 LQKENI. The CDR3 is made up of 13 amino acids. The V end lost 3 bases, the J end lost 4 bases, and 4 bases lay between the germline ends.

CDR3 amino acids: CASSYGSNTEAFF. In DNA form, the CDR3 reads TGTGCCAGCAGTTATGGTTCTAACACTGAAGCTTTCTTT. This chain uses TRBV6-5 with TRBJ1-1; D is unclear. V dropped 3 bases and J dropped 2 bases, with 7 bases sitting between them. This CDR3 region has 13 residues. CDR1 and CDR2 (germline): MNHEY, SVGAGI.

The J gene is TRBJ1-2, the V gene TRBV12-3 or TRBV12-4; possible D gene TRBD1, 5 bases. This CDR3 comprises 12 residues. Trimming left V 5 bases short and J 4 bases short, with 8 bases between. The CDR3 reads CASSEGAYGYTF. CDR3 DNA: TGTGCCAGCAGTGAAGGGGCCTATGGCTACACCTTC.

The chain couples TRBV7-6 to TRBJ2-7, with TRBD1 identical over 8 bases. The germline V gene encodes CDR1 SGHVS and CDR2 FNYEAQ. The trim removed 5 bases at V and 7 bases at J, leaving 10 bases unmatched. The CDR3 is made up of 14 amino acids. The CDR3 nucleotides are TGTGCCAGCAGCCCCGGACAGGGCGCTAGGGAGCAGTACTTC. Translation gives CASSPGQGAREQYF.

The genes are TRBV7-9 and TRBJ2-3, with D perhaps matching TRBD1 (6 bases). There are 14 residues in the CDR3. Germline lookup yields CDR1 SEHNR and CDR2 FQNEAQ (reference sequence). Between the trimmed V and J ends, which lost 5 bases and 0 bases, there was a span of 9 bases. In DNA, the CDR3 is TGTGCCAGCAGCGATACAGGGAGCACAGATACGCAGTATTTT. Translating it yields CASSDTGSTDTQYF.

The V and J genes are TRBV30 and TRBJ1-3; 7 nucleotides align to TRBD1. The CDR3 extends over 17 amino acids. V lost 2 bases and J lost 4; bases outside the gene matches: 14. Per germline, CDR1 GTSNPN and CDR2 SVGIG (reference sequence). The CDR3 loop is CAWSRVRDSRYGNTIYF. CDR3 nucleotide sequence: TGTGCCTGGAGTCGTGTCCGGGACAGCAGATACGGAAACACCATATATTTT.

V is TRBV12-3 or TRBV12-4 and J is TRBJ1-1, with a possible D match to TRBD1 (5 bases). This CDR3 has 13 amino acids. The V gene lost 2 bases and the J gene lost 4 bases, with 8 bases spanning the gap. The DNA for the CDR3 is TGTGCCAGCAGTTTATTGGGGGGCACTGAAGCTTTCTTT. Encoded protein: CASSLLGGTEAFF.

This sequence joins TRBV11-3 and TRBJ1-1, with 9 bases identical to TRBD1. The length of the CDR3 is 13 residues. In germline, CDR1 is SGHNT, CDR2 YENEEA. Trimming at V came to 5 bases and at J to 5 bases, leaving 3 bases not matched to a gene. CDR3 residues: CASSPTGGTEAFF. CDR3 nucleotide sequence: TGTGCCAGCAGCCCGACAGGGGGGACTGAAGCTTTCTTT.

Worth noting for this clone: The sample holds other DNA sequences that translate to the same CDR3. This chain joins TRBV28 and TRBJ1-2; the D is unclear. The CDR3 totals 12 residues. Germline CDR1 is MDHEN and CDR2 is SYDVKM. Trimming removed 5 bases from V and 0 bases from J, with 4 bases in between. The CDR3 nucleotides read TGTGCCAGCAGTCCAGCTAACTATGGCTACACCTTC. This codes for CASSPANYGYTF.

The rearrangement uses TRBV5-1 and TRBJ2-5; a weak D match, TRBD1 (6 bases). The CDR3 runs to 15 residues. The V end lost 2 bases, the J end lost 2 bases, and 13 bases lay between the germline ends. Germline CDR1 is SGHRS and CDR2 is YFSETQ. This CDR3 reads CASSFAGRGQETQYF. Written as DNA, the CDR3 is TGCGCCAGCAGCTTTGCGGGCAGGGGTCAAGAGACCCAGTACTTC.

This sequence joins TRBV11-2 and TRBJ2-3, with D hard to call. V gave up 0 bases and J gave up 2 bases, with 12 bases separating them. The CDR3 is 16 residues long. The germline V gene encodes CDR1 SGHAT and CDR2 FQNNGV. The CDR3 nucleotides are TGTGCCAGCAGCTTAGATCGAGGTTATTCCACAGATACGCAGTATTTT. It encodes CASSLDRGYSTDTQYF. Full variable domain (rest looked up from reference TRBV11-2 and TRBJ2-3): EAGVAQSPRYKIIEKRQSVAFWCNPISGHATLYWYQQILGQGPKLLIQFQNNGVVDDSQLPKDRFSAERLKGVDSTLKIQPAKLEDSAVYLCASSLDRGYSTDTQYFGPGTRLTVL.

This clone was counted between two and nine times. This chain uses TRBV5-5 with TRBJ2-5; 14 nucleotides line up with TRBD2. Germline V CDR1 and CDR2: SGHKS, YYEKEE (reference sequence). The CDR3 is 16 residues long. The trim removed 1 base at V and 5 bases at J, leaving 4 bases unmatched. DNA for the CDR3: TGTGCCAGCAGCTTGCGGACTAGCGGGGGGCAGGAGACCCAGTACTTC. It yields the protein CASSLRTSGGQETQYF.

The chain has TRBV2 and TRBJ2-2, with D possibly being TRBD1 (6 bases). Between the trimmed V and J ends, which lost 3 bases and 5 bases, there was a span of 10 bases. The CDR3 has 14 amino acids. From germline, CDR1 is SNHLY and CDR2 FYNNEI. Here the CDR3 reads CASSDGTLTGELFF. In nucleotides, the CDR3 is TGTGCCAGCAGTGACGGGACACTAACCGGGGAGCTGTTTTTT.

The CDR3 bases are TGTGCCAGCAGCTCCGGGACTACGAACACCGGGGAGCTGTTTTTT. Encoded protein: CASSSGTTNTGELFF. J is TRBJ2-2 and V is TRBV9; 7 bases are shared with TRBD2. The CDR3 is 15 amino acids. V lost 4 bases to trimming and J lost 0 bases; unmatched junction nucleotides: 3. Germline lookup yields CDR1 SGDLS and CDR2 YYNGEE.

V usage is TRBV13 and J usage is TRBJ2-2; 9 nucleotides match TRBD1. The V gene end was trimmed by 4 bases and the J gene end by 3 bases; junction bases not matched to a gene: 18. Germline assignment: CDR1 PRHDT and CDR2 FYEKMQ (reference sequence). The CDR3 covers 20 residues. CDR3 region: CASSWRTGVFTGADTGELFF. The CDR3 DNA follows: TGTGCCAGCAGCTGGCGGACAGGGGTATTTACGGGGGCGGACACCGGGGAGCTGTTTTTT. Drawing the rest from reference TRBV13 and TRBJ2-2, the complete variable domain is AAGVIQSPRHLIKEKRETATLKCYPIPRHDTVYWYQQGPGQDPQFLISFYEKMQSDKGSIPDRFSAQQFSDYHSELNMSSLELGDSALYFCASSWRTGVFTGADTGELFFGEGSRLTVL.

The chain joins TRBV5-4 to TRBJ2-5, with 7 bases lining up with TRBD1. The CDR3 runs to 15 residues. The V gene end was trimmed by 3 bases and the J gene end by 5 bases; junction bases not matched to a gene: 10. CDR1 SGHNT and CDR2 YYREEE come from the germline V gene (reference sequence). The CDR3 region has the DNA TGTGCCAGCAGCTGGAAACAAGGGGGCCGGGAGACCCAGTACTTC. Translating it yields CASSWKQGGRETQYF.

The chain joins TRBV28 to TRBJ2-3, with 7 bases fitting TRBD2. Germline V gives CDR1 MDHEN, CDR2 SYDVKM. J lost 0 bases, V lost 3 bases, and 6 bases had no gene match. This CDR3 is built from 16 residues. This CDR3 reads CASSFRRGFSTDTQYF. In DNA form, the CDR3 reads TGTGCCAGCAGTTTTCGGCGGGGGTTTAGCACAGATACGCAGTATTTT.

This chain uses TRBV6-4 with TRBJ1-2; 9 nucleotides line up with TRBD1. Germline assignment: CDR1 MRHNA and CDR2 SNTAGT. This CDR3 is 16 amino acids long. With 0 bases clipped from V and 3 bases from J, the junction kept 5 bases outside the gene matches. In DNA form, the CDR3 reads TGTGCCAGCAGTGACTCAAACAGGGGGCGCGACTATGGCTACACCTTC. Amino acid sequence: CASSDSNRGRDYGYTF.

This clone appeared a few times. DNA of the CDR3: TGTGCCAGCAGCAGTTTCACAGGGGCTAACCTACTTTCTAACTATGGCTACACCTTC. Protein sequence: CASSSFTGANLLSNYGYTF. The chain has TRBV21-1 and TRBJ1-2; the table's D call TRBD1 went unverified against the DNA. TRBV21-1 is designated a pseudogene. This CDR3 comprises 19 residues.

The rearrangement uses TRBV4-1 and TRBJ2-1, with TRBD2 identical over 8 bases. This CDR3 is built from 16 residues. Germline V gene sequence: CDR1 MGHRA, CDR2 YSYEKL. J gave up 7 bases and V 6 bases, and 14 bases lay outside the gene matches. CDR3 nucleotide sequence: TGCGCCAGCAGTCCGCTGGGGAGCGGGGGAAGAAATGAGCAGTTCTTC. This gives the protein CASSPLGSGGRNEQFF.

This chain connects TRBV18 to TRBJ2-4, with TRBD1 as a possible D gene (7 bases). The CDR3 runs to 15 residues. Trimming left V 3 bases short and J 7 bases short, with 16 bases between. Germline CDR1 reads KGHSH; CDR2 reads LQKENI. The CDR3 DNA sequence: TGTGCCAGCTCACCCCCCTGGGCAGGGGGGAACATTCAGTACTTC. It encodes CASSPPWAGGNIQYF.

The chain combines TRBV24-1 with TRBJ2-1, with D hard to call. The length of the CDR3 is 11 residues. Trimming took 4 bases from V and 6 from J, leaving 3 bases between them. The germline CDR1 and CDR2 sequences are KGHDR and SFDVKD. DNA for the CDR3: TGTGCCACCAGTGAGGTCAATGAGCAGTTCTTC. This sequence encodes CATSEVNEQFF.

This clone was recorded a few times. At one of its ends the junction is not consistent with the germline gene, which may arise from a read error. The V gene is TRBV12-3 or TRBV12-4, the J gene TRBJ2-1, with TRBD2 matching 8 bases. The CDR3 contains 13 residues. This CDR3 reads CASSVFPGLGLVF. For the CDR3, the DNA is TGTGCCAGCAGTGTGTTTCCGGGACTAGGGCTGGTCTTC.